One sample yielded the 27 T cell receptor beta chains listed below, sequenced in a study of cytomegalovirus exposure and HLA in healthy donors. Only in-frame clones appear in the TCRdb table, and some are missing; sequencing was by immunoSEQ multiplex PCR. The data show approximately 59,000 clones, around 93% seen once. The sequencing sample was made of PBMCs. Every receptor here comes from a man younger than 30 in good health and CMV-seropositive.

The chain couples TRBV4-1 to TRBJ2-1; the match to TRBD2 covers 8 bases. The ends lost 0 bases at V and 9 bases at J; junction bases unmatched: 16. The V gene's germline CDR1 is MGHRA and CDR2 YSYEKL. This CDR3 has 18 amino acids. The CDR3 nucleotides read TGCGCCAGCAGCCAAGATGGAGGTTTGGCCGGGACTAGTTTTGAGCAGTTCTTC. Protein product: CASSQDGGLAGTSFEQFF.

The chain joins TRBV4-2 to TRBJ2-5, with TRBD2 as a possible D gene (6 bases). Germline V CDR1 and CDR2: LGHNA, YNFKEQ. V gave up 0 bases and J gave up 5 bases, with 7 bases separating them. The CDR3 length is 13 residues. The CDR3 is CASSQEGRETQYF. CDR3 bases: TGTGCCAGCAGCCAAGAGGGGAGGGAGACCCAGTACTTC.

V is TRBV29-1 and J is TRBJ2-2; the D gene is possibly TRBD2 (5 bases). V was trimmed by 5 bases and J by 2 bases, leaving 9 bases between them. The germline V gene encodes CDR1 SQVTM and CDR2 ANQGSEA. The CDR3 consists of 13 residues. Written as DNA, the CDR3 is TGCAGCGTTTGGGAGAGAAACACCGGGGAGCTGTTTTTT. Amino acids: CSVWERNTGELFF.

This clone is a singleton in its sample. This sequence joins TRBV11-2 and TRBJ2-7; D ambiguous. Germline CDR1 reads SGHAT; CDR2 reads FQNNGV. V shed 4 bases and J shed 7 bases, with 8 bases lying between them. The CDR3 totals 11 residues. CDR3 nucleotides: TGTGCCAGCAGCTCCTACTTTGAGCAGTACTTC. Protein: CASSSYFEQYF.

V usage is TRBV5-1 and J usage is TRBJ1-5; D is undetermined. Germline assignment: CDR1 SGHRS and CDR2 YFSETQ. The CDR3 length is 14 residues. The V end lost 0 bases, the J end lost 2 bases, and 6 bases lay between the germline ends. The CDR3 loop is CASSLGLGNQPQHF. Written as DNA, the CDR3 is TGCGCCAGCAGCTTGGGTCTCGGCAATCAGCCCCAGCATTTT.

This rearrangement joins TRBV25-1 to TRBJ2-3; D remains unclear. V shed 0 bases and J shed 3 bases, with 7 bases lying between them. CDR3 length equals 14 residues. Germline lookup yields CDR1 MGHDK and CDR2 SYGVNS. The CDR3 sequence: CASSEYIQTDTQYF. DNA of the CDR3: TGTGCCAGCAGTGAATATATTCAGACAGATACGCAGTATTTT.

This rearrangement joins TRBV5-6 to TRBJ2-7; TRBD2 might be the D (6 bases). Between the trimmed V and J ends, which lost 8 bases and 7 bases, there was a span of 19 bases. CDR1 is SGHDT and CDR2 is YYEEEE in the germline V gene. This CDR3 region has 13 residues. CDR3 nucleotide sequence: TGTGCCAGTTTTAAGGAGGGCCCGGGAGAGCAGTACTTC. Residues: CASFKEGPGEQYF.

This clone showed up just once. The chain joins TRBV28 to TRBJ1-4; D remains ambiguous. Per the germline V gene, CDR1 is MDHEN and CDR2 is SYDVKM. The CDR3 totals 14 residues. Trimming shortened V by 1 base and J by 2 bases, and 5 bases separated the two germline ends. CDR3 region: CASSLFGTNEKLFF. The CDR3 nucleotides are TGTGCCAGCAGTTTATTCGGGACTAATGAAAAACTGTTTTTT.

The genes are TRBV15 and TRBJ1-5; TRBD1 aligns across 9 bases. Trimming removed 3 bases from V and 1 base from J; junction bases left unmatched: 4. Germline-derived CDR1 and CDR2 are LNHNV and YYDKDF (reference sequence). This CDR3 is built from 16 residues. CDR3 region: CATSSQQGASNQPQHF. Here the CDR3 DNA reads TGTGCCACCAGCAGTCAACAGGGGGCGAGCAATCAGCCCCAGCATTTT.

V usage is TRBV10-2 and J usage is TRBJ2-7; TRBD2 matches at 9 bases. With 5 bases clipped from V and 3 bases from J, the junction kept 14 bases outside the gene matches. The CDR3 length is 17 residues. Germline assignment: CDR1 WSHSY and CDR2 SAAADI. CDR3 sequence (DNA): TGCGCCAGCAGTACCCTAGGGGGCGGGAGGGCCAGCTACGAGCAGTACTTC. Translating gives CASSTLGGGRASYEQYF.

The chain employs TRBV5-1 and TRBJ2-3, with unresolved D. CDR3 size: 17 residues. V lost 0 bases and J 0 bases, leaving 14 bases between the germline ends. Germline CDR1 reads SGHRS; CDR2 reads YFSETQ. The CDR3 DNA reads TGCGCCAGCAGCTTGGTGGCCAGTAGCTTTAGCACAGATACGCAGTATTTT. Translation: CASSLVASSFSTDTQYF.

As to this clone: The identical CDR3 is also encoded by other nucleotide sequences in the sample. The chain carries TRBV5-4 and TRBJ2-7, with TRBD1 matching over 7 bases. Trimming removed 1 base from V and 0 bases from J; junction bases left unmatched: 4. From germline, CDR1 is SGHNT and CDR2 YYREEE (reference sequence). The CDR3 extends over 15 amino acids. The CDR3 nucleotides read TGTGCCAGCAGCTTGAGGGGGCTGGGCTCCTACGAGCAGTACTTC. It encodes CASSLRGLGSYEQYF. Full variable domain (missing parts from reference TRBV5-4 and TRBJ2-7): ETGVTQSPTHLIKTRGQQVTLRCSSQSGHNTVSWYQQALGQGPQFIFQYYREEENGRGNFPPRFSGLQFPNYSSELNVNALELDDSALYLCASSLRGLGSYEQYFGPGTRLTVT.

V usage is TRBV6-6 and J usage is TRBJ2-7; 7 bases map to TRBD2. This CDR3 is 15 amino acids long. Germline values: CDR1 MNHNY, CDR2 SVGAGI (reference sequence). With 5 bases clipped from V and 3 bases from J, the junction kept 10 bases outside the gene matches. CDR3 coding DNA: TGTGCCAGCAGTCTACCTTGGCTAGCGGACTACGAGCAGTACTTC. Translating it yields CASSLPWLADYEQYF.

This sequence joins TRBV28 and TRBJ1-4, with 7 bases identical to TRBD1. CDR3 size: 15 residues. With V trimmed by 6 bases and J by 4 bases, 8 bases remained unmatched. CDR1 is MDHEN, CDR2 SYDVKM, per germline. CDR3 region: CASRLTGVDNEKLFF. CDR3 in DNA: TGTGCCAGCAGGCTCACAGGGGTTGATAATGAAAAACTGTTTTTT.

The V and J genes are TRBV19 and TRBJ1-3; 7 positions match TRBD1. CDR3 length equals 14 residues. Trimming at V came to 6 bases and at J to 2 bases, leaving 4 bases not matched to a gene. From germline, CDR1 is LNHDA and CDR2 SQIVND (reference sequence). The CDR3 sequence: CASSDRATGNTIYF. The CDR3 nucleotides are TGTGCCAGTAGCGACAGGGCCACTGGAAACACCATATATTTT. Together with reference TRBV19 and TRBJ1-3, the CDR3 gives the full variable domain: DGGITQSPKYLFRKEGQNVTLSCEQNLNHDAMYWYRQDPGQGLRLIYYSQIVNDFQKGDIAEGYSVSREKKESFPLTVTSAQKNPTAFYLCASSDRATGNTIYFGEGSWLTVV.

The count of this clone is one. The chain uses TRBV2 and TRBJ2-7, with 8 positions matching TRBD1. There are 13 residues in the CDR3. The V segment lost 6 bases and the J segment 3 bases; nucleotides outside the gene matches: 4. The germline V gene encodes CDR1 SNHLY and CDR2 FYNNEI. DNA for the CDR3: TGTGCCAGCAGGAACAGGGGGGTCTACGAGCAGTACTTC. Its protein is CASRNRGVYEQYF.

This chain joins TRBV19 and TRBJ1-1; a weak D match, TRBD1 (6 bases). Germline V gene sequence: CDR1 LNHDA, CDR2 SQIVND (reference sequence). The V end was cut by 2 bases, the J end by 4 bases, with 8 bases between. The CDR3 is 13 residues long. The CDR3 is CASSIRQVTEAFF. In nucleotides, the CDR3 is TGTGCCAGTAGTATACGACAGGTCACTGAAGCTTTCTTT.

The genes are TRBV5-1 and TRBJ2-7; 10 nucleotides line up with TRBD1. CDR3 length: 15 amino acids. V lost 2 bases and J lost 5; bases outside the gene matches: 7. The germline gives CDR1 SGHRS, CDR2 YFSETQ. CDR3 residues: CASSLTGTGANEQYF. For the CDR3, the DNA is TGCGCCAGCAGCTTAACCGGGACAGGGGCCAACGAGCAGTACTTC.

The chain recombines TRBV12-2 with TRBJ2-1; TRBD2 is the table's D call, not checked against the DNA. TRBV12-2 is designated a pseudogene. There are 14 residues in the CDR3. The CDR3 bases are TGTGCACGCCCCAGAACTAGCGGGAGTAATGAGCAGTTCTTC. Protein product: CARPRTSGSNEQFF.

V is TRBV5-6 and J is TRBJ2-5, with D perhaps TRBD1 (5 bases). Germline lookup yields CDR1 SGHDT and CDR2 YYEEEE. Trimming pared 3 bases from V and 3 bases from J, leaving 9 bases between. The length of the CDR3 is 13 residues. CDR3 in amino acids: CASSWKGEETQYF. CDR3 nucleotides: TGTGCCAGCAGCTGGAAAGGGGAAGAGACCCAGTACTTC.

The rearrangement uses TRBV5-8 and TRBJ1-5; 7 bases fit TRBD1. CDR1 is SGHTS, CDR2 YDEGEE, per germline. V was clipped by 4 bases and J by 0 bases; unmatched bases: 13. The CDR3 is 18 amino acids. CDR3 amino acids: CASSHPRAGGNSNQPQHF. CDR3 nucleotides: TGTGCCAGCAGCCATCCTCGGGCAGGGGGAAATAGCAATCAGCCCCAGCATTTT.

This clone was observed a few times. This chain joins TRBV27 and TRBJ1-5; D gene uncertain. The length of the CDR3 is 13 residues. With 2 bases removed from V and 6 bases from J, the gap between germline ends came to 8 bases. Germline-derived CDR1 and CDR2 are MNHEY and SMNVEV (reference sequence). The CDR3 region is CASSLKTGQPQHF. The CDR3 DNA reads as TGTGCCAGCAGTTTAAAGACGGGTCAGCCCCAGCATTTT.

The gene calls are TRBV19 and TRBJ2-3; 11 bases align to TRBD2. CDR3 length: 16 amino acids. J lost 3 bases, V lost 5 bases, and 7 bases had no gene match. Germline V lookup: CDR1 LNHDA, CDR2 SQIVND (reference sequence). CDR3 nucleotides: TGTGCCAGTAGTGCCTTACTAGCGGGAGATACAGATACGCAGTATTTT. Translation gives CASSALLAGDTDTQYF.

The V gene is TRBV9, the J gene TRBJ2-3, with 10 positions matching TRBD1. Germline CDR1 reads SGDLS; CDR2 reads YYNGEE. The length of the CDR3 is 15 residues. J was trimmed by 4 bases and V by 0 bases; bases with no gene match: 2. The CDR3 coding sequence is TGTGCCAGCAGCGTAGGGACAGGGGGTGCAGATACGCAGTATTTT. Amino acids: CASSVGTGGADTQYF.

The chain carries TRBV4-1 and TRBJ2-2, with 13 nucleotides matching TRBD2. Germline V gene lookup returns CDR1 MGHRA and CDR2 YSYEKL. The CDR3 is 18 amino acids. V shed 3 bases, J shed 1 base, and the junction held 5 bases outside the gene matches. The CDR3 loop is CASSQPRLAGGNTGELFF. CDR3 nucleotides: TGCGCCAGCAGCCAGCCGAGACTAGCGGGGGGGAACACCGGGGAGCTGTTTTTT.

This clone was recorded once. The chain uses TRBV6-4 and TRBJ2-3; 7 positions match TRBD2. Unmatched junction bases numbered 7, after V lost 4 bases and J lost 0 bases. CDR1 is MRHNA, CDR2 SNTAGT, per germline. The CDR3 has 16 residues. CDR3 nucleotides: TGTGCCAGCAGTGGATCTAGCGGTTCTAGCACAGATACGCAGTATTTT. Its protein is CASSGSSGSSTDTQYF.

V and J are TRBV28 and TRBJ1-5; possible D gene TRBD1, 5 bases. The CDR3 has 14 amino acids. V was pared by 5 bases and J by 7 bases, with 15 bases between. Germline V gene lookup returns CDR1 MDHEN and CDR2 SYDVKM. The CDR3 loop is CASSPGLAVQPQHF. CDR3 DNA: TGTGCCAGCAGTCCAGGGTTGGCGGTGCAGCCCCAGCATTTT.